This TCR beta chain was sequenced for a study of CXCR3-negative and CXCR3-positive naive CD8 T cells. Study-wide results and limits: Researchers reported similar TRBV-TRBJ usage in naive CXCR3-negative and CXCR3-positive cells, though memory differed. Relative to CXCR3-negative naive cells, CXCR3-positive naive cells had more hydrophobic TRB CDR3s.

Comments on this clonotype: Antigen specificity is unknown.

Via 5' RACE with UMI labels, TRB cDNA libraries were prepared. Reanalyzing the 5' RACE reads, TCRdb keeps one entry per CDR3 protein, without DNA. The sample features about 150,000 distinct CDR3 sequences, with nearly 0.5% in its top ten. The length of the CDR3 is 13 residues. The germline V gene encodes CDR1 PRHDT and CDR2 FYEKMQ (reference sequence). The clonotype originates from a human donor in good health. Some clones in this sample may be carry-over from other donors' samples. Material for sequencing was naive CXCR3+ CD8+ T cells from blood. Subset of the sample: CD45RO-CCR7+CD27+CD95- naive CD8+ T cells expressing CXCR3 (TNR3+). V and J are TRBV13 and TRBJ2-7; TCRdb picks TRBD2, but there is no DNA to check that call. CDR3 sequence reads: CASSLRADHEQYF.